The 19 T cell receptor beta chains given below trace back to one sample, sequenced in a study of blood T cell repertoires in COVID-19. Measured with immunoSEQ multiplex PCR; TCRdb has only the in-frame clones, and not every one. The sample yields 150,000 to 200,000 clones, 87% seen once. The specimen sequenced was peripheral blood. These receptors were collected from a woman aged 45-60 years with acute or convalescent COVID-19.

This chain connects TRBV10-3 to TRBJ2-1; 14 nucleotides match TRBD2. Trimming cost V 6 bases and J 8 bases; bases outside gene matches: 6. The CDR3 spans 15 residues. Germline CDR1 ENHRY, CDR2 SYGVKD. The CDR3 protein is CAIRGTSGSGYEQFF. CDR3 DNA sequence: TGTGCCATCAGGGGGACTAGCGGGAGTGGCTATGAGCAGTTCTTC.

This CDR3 is CASSHQDEREKLFF. CDR3 nucleotides: TGTGCCAGCAGCCACCAGGATGAGCGGGAAAAACTGTTTTTT. The chain has TRBV6-5 and TRBJ1-4; D ambiguous. V gave up 6 bases and J gave up 8 bases, with 16 bases separating them. Germline CDR1 reads MNHEY; CDR2 reads SVGAGI. This CDR3 comprises 14 residues.

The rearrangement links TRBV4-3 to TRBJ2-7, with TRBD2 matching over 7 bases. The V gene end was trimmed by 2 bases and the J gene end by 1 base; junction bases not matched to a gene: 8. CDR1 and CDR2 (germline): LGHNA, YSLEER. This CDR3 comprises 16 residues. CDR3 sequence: CASSQPRREISYEQYF. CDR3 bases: TGCGCCAGCAGCCAACCCAGGCGGGAGATTTCCTACGAGCAGTACTTC.

The CDR3 region is CASSYSPLSPAQYF. In DNA form, the CDR3 reads TGTGCCAGCAGTTACTCCCCTCTTAGTCCGGCCCAGTACTTC. This chain connects TRBV6-5 to TRBJ2-5; D not resolved. CDR1 is MNHEY, CDR2 SVGAGI, per germline. Trimming left V 0 bases short and J 9 bases short, with 14 bases between. CDR3 size: 14 residues.

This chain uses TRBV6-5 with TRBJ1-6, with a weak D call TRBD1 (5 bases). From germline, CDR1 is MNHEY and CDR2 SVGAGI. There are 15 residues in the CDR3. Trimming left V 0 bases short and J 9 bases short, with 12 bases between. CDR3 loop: CASSYSQGSFSPLHF. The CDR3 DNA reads TGTGCCAGCAGTTACTCCCAGGGATCATTTTCACCCCTCCACTTT.

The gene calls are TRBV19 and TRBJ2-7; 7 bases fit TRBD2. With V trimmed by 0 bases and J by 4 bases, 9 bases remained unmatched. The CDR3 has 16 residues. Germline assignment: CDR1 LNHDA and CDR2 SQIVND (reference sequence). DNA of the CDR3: TGTGCCAGTAGTATAGATCTATGGGGAGGGCGGTACGAGCAGTACTTC. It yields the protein CASSIDLWGGRYEQYF.

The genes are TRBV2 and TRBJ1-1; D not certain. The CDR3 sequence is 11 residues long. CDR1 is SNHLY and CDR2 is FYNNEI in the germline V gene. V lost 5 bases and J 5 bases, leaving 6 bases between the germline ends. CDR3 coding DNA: TGTGCCAGCAGTTACAAGACTGAAGCTTTCTTT. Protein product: CASSYKTEAFF.

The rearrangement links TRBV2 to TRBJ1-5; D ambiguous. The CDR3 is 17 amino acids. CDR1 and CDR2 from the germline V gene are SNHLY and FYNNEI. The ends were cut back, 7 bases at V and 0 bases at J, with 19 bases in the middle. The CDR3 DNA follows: TGTGCCAGCACAGTTTCGTCAGGAGGGTATAGCAATCAGCCCCAGCATTTT. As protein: CASTVSSGGYSNQPQHF.

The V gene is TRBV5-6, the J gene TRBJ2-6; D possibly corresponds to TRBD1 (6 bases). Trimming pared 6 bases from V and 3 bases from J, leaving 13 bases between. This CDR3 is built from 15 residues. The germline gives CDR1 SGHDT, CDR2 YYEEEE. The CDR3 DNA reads TGTGCCAGCATCAGAGGGGGAATTGGGGCCAACGTCCTGACTTTC. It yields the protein CASIRGGIGANVLTF.

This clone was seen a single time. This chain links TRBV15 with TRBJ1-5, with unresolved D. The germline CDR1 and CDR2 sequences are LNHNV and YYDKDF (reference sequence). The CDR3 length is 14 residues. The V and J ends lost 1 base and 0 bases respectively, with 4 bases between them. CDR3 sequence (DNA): TGTGCCACCAGCAGAGGACATAGCAATCAGCCCCAGCATTTT. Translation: CATSRGHSNQPQHF.

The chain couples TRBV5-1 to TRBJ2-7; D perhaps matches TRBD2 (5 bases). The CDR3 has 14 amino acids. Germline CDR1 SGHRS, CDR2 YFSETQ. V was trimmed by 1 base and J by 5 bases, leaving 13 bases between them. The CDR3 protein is CASSLYGSTNEQYF. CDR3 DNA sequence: TGCGCCAGCAGCTTGTATGGGAGCACCAACGAGCAGTACTTC.

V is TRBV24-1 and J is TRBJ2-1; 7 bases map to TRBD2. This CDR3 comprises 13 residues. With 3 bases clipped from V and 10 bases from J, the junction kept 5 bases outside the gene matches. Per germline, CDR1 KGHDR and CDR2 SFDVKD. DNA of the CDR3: TGTGCCACCAGTGATCCCTGGGGGGGGGAGCAGTTCTTC. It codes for CATSDPWGGEQFF.

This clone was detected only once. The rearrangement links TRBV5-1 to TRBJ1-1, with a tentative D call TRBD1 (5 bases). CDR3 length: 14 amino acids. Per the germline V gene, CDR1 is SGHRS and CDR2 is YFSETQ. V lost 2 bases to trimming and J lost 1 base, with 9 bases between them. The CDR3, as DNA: TGCGCCAGCAGCTTAGGGGAAGGGAACACTGAAGCTTTCTTT. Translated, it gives CASSLGEGNTEAFF.

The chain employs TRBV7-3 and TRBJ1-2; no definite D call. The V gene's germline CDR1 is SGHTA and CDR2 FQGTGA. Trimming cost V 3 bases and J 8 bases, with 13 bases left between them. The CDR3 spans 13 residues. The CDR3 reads CASSFQEGWGYTF. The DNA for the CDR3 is TGTGCCAGCAGCTTTCAGGAGGGCTGGGGCTACACCTTC.

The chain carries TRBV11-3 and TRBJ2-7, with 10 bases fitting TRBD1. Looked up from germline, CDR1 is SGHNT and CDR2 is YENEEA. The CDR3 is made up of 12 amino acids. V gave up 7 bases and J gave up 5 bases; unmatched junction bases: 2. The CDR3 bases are TGTGCCAGCACCGGGACAGGGGACGAGCAGTACTTC. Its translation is CASTGTGDEQYF.

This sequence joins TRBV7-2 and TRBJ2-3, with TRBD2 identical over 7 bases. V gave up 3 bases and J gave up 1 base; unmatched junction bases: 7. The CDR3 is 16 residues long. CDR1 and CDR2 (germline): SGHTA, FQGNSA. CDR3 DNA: TGTGCCAGCAGCTTGGGCCGGGGGGTTGGCACAGATACGCAGTATTTT. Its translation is CASSLGRGVGTDTQYF.

The CDR3 sequence: CASSSGTSGAWVYF. CDR3 coding DNA: TGTGCCAGCAGCTCCGGGACTAGCGGGGCCTGGGTGTATTTT. V usage is TRBV3-1 (or the pseudogene TRBV3-2) and J usage is TRBJ2-3; the match to TRBD2 covers 13 bases. Trimming removed 5 bases from V and 14 bases from J; junction bases left unmatched: 10. CDR1 LGHDT and CDR2 YNNKEL come from the germline V gene (reference sequence). CDR3 size: 14 residues.

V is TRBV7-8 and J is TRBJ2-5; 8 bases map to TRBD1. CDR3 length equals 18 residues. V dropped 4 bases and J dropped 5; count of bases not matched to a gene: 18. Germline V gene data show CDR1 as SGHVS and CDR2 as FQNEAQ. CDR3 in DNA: TGTGCCAGCAGCTCACCCGGGGGACAGGTTGGGCAAGGGGAGACCCAGTACTTC. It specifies CASSSPGGQVGQGETQYF.

CDR3 protein: CAISDPEGGRASDTQYF. The CDR3 nucleotides are TGTGCCATCAGTGACCCCGAGGGCGGGAGGGCCTCAGATACGCAGTATTTT. The V and J genes are TRBV10-3 and TRBJ2-3, with 9 bases aligning to TRBD2. The CDR3 has 17 residues. CDR1 ENHRY and CDR2 SYGVKD come from the germline V gene. After removal of 3 bases from V and 4 bases from J, the junction contained 11 bases not matched to a gene.